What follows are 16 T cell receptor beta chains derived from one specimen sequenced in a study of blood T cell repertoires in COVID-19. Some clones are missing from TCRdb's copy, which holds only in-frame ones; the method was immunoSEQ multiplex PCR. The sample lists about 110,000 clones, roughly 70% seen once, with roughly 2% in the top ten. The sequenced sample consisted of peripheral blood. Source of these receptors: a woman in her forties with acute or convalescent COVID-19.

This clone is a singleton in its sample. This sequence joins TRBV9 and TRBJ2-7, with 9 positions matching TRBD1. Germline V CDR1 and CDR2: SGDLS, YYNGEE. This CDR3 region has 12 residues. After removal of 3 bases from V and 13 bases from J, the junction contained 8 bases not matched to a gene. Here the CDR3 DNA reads TGTGCCAGCAGCGCAGGGACAGGGAGCAAATACTTC. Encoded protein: CASSAGTGSKYF.

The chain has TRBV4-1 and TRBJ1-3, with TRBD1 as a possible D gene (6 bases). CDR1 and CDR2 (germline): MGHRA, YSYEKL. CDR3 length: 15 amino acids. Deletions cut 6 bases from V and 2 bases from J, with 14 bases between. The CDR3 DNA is TGCGCCAGCAGTTATACAGGGACCCCTGGAAACACCATATATTTT. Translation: CASSYTGTPGNTIYF.

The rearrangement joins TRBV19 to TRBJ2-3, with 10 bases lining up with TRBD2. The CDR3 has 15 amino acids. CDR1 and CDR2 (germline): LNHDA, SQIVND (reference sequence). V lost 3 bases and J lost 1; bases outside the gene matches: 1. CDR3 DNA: TGTGCCAGTAGTATTCTAGCGGGGGGCACAGATACGCAGTATTTT. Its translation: CASSILAGGTDTQYF.

The CDR3 region is CASSTEETQYF. CDR3 nucleotide sequence: TGTGCCAGCTCGACAGAAGAGACCCAGTACTTC. The V and J genes are TRBV18 and TRBJ2-5; TRBD1 is a possible D gene (5 bases). Germline V lookup: CDR1 KGHSH, CDR2 LQKENI. The germline V and J ends were trimmed by 6 bases and 3 bases, with 5 bases remaining between them. This CDR3 comprises 11 residues.

CDR3 in amino acids: CASSLGLQTGNTGELFF. CDR3 nucleotides: TGTGCCAGCAGTTTGGGGCTACAGACAGGGAACACCGGGGAGCTGTTTTTT. V usage is TRBV28 and J usage is TRBJ2-2, with D possibly TRBD1 on 6 matching bases. The ends were cut back, 3 bases at V and 1 base at J, with 15 bases in the middle. CDR1 MDHEN and CDR2 SYDVKM come from the germline V gene. The CDR3 extends over 17 amino acids.

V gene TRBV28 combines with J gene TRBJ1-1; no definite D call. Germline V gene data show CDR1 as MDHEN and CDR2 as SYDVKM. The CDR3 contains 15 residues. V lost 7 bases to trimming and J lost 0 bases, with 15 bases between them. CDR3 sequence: CASTREEGMNTEAFF. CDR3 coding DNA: TGTGCCAGCACCCGAGAGGAGGGAATGAACACTGAAGCTTTCTTT.

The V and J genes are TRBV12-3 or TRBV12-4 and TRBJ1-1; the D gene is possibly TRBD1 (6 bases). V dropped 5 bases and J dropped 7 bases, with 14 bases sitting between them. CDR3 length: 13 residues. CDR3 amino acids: CASSPGTSYEAFF. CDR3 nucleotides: TGTGCCAGCAGTCCCGGGACATCCTATGAAGCTTTCTTT.

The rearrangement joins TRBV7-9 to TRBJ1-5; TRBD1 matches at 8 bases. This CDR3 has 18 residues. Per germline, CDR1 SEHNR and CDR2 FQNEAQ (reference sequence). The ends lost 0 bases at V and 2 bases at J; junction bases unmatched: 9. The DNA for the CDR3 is TGTGCCAGCAGCTTAGCGGACAGGGAAGCGGGTGGCAATCAGCCCCAGCATTTT. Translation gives CASSLADREAGGNQPQHF.

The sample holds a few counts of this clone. DNA of the CDR3: TGTGCCAGCAGTTACTCTAAGAGGAACACTGAAGCTTTCTTT. Its translation: CASSYSKRNTEAFF. The rearrangement uses TRBV6-5 and TRBJ1-1; D unclear. There are 14 residues in the CDR3. Between the trimmed V and J ends, which lost 0 bases and 1 base, there was a span of 6 bases. Looked up from germline, CDR1 is MNHEY and CDR2 is SVGAGI.

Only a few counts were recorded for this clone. Written as DNA, the CDR3 is TGTGCCAGCAGCTTGTCAGGCCTTGAAGCTTTCTTT. Translated, it gives CASSLSGLEAFF. The V gene is TRBV5-4, the J gene TRBJ1-1; D is unresolved. V dropped 1 base and J dropped 7 bases, with 8 bases sitting between them. In germline, CDR1 is SGHNT, CDR2 YYREEE (reference sequence). The CDR3 extends over 12 amino acids. Using reference TRBV5-4 and TRBJ1-1 for the parts outside the CDR3, the full variable domain is ETGVTQSPTHLIKTRGQQVTLRCSSQSGHNTVSWYQQALGQGPQFIFQYYREEENGRGNFPPRFSGLQFPNYSSELNVNALELDDSALYLCASSLSGLEAFFGQGTRLTVV.

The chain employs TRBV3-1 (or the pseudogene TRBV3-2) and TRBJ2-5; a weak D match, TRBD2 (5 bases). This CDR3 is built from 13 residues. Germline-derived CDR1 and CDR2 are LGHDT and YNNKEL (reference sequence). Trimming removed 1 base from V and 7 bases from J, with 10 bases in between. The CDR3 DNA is TGTGCCAGCAGCCAAGCACCGGGATTGACCCAGTACTTC. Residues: CASSQAPGLTQYF.

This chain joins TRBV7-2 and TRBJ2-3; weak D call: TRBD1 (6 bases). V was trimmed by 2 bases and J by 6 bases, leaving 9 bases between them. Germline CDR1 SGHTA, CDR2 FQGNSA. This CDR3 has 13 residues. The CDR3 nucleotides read TGTGCCAGCAGCTTAAAGGGGGTCGATACGCAGTATTTT. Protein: CASSLKGVDTQYF.

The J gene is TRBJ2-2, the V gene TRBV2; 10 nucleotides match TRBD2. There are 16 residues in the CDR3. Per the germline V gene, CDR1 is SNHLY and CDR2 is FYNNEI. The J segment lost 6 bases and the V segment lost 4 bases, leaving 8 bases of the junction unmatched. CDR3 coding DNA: TGTGCCAGCAGTGTAGCTAGCGGGGGAATATCCGGGGAGCTGTTTTTT. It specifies CASSVASGGISGELFF.

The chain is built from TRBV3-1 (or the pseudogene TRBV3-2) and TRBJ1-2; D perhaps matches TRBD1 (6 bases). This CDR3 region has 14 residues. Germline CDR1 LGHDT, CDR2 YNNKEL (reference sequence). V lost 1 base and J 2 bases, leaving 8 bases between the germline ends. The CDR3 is CASSQADRNYGYTF. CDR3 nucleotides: TGTGCCAGCAGCCAAGCGGACAGAAACTATGGCTACACCTTC.

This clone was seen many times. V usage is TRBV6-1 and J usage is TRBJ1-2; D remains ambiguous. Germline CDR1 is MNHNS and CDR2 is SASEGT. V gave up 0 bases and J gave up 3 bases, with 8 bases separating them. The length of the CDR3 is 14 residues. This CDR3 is CASSEARHDYGYTF. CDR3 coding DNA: TGTGCCAGCAGTGAAGCGCGCCACGACTATGGCTACACCTTC.

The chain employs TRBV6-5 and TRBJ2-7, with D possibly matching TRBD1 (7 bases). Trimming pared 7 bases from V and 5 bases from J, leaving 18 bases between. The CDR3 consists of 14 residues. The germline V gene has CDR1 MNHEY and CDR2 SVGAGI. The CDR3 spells CASISSTGRNEQYF. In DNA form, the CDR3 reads TGTGCCAGCATTTCCTCGACAGGGAGGAACGAGCAGTACTTC.